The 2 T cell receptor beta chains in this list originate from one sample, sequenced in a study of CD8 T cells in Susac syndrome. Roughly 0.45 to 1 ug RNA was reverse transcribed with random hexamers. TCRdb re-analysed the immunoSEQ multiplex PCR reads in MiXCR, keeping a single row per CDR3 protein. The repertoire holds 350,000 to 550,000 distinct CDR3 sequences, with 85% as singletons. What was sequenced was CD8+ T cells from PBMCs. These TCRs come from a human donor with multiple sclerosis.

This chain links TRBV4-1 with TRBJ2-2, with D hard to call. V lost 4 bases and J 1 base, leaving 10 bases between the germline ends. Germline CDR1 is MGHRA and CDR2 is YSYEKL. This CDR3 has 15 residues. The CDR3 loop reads CASSLEGRNTGELFF. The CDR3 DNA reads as TGCGCCAGCAGCCTCGAAGGGCGGAACACCGGGGAGCTGTTTTTT.

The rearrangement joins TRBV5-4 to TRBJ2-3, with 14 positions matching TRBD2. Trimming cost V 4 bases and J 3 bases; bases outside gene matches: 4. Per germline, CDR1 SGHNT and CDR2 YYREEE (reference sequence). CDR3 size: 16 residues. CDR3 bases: TGTGCCAGCAGCCATCGGACTAGCGGGAGGACAGATACGCAGTATTTT. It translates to CASSHRTSGRTDTQYF.